Included here is one TCR beta chain sequence, with context. These data come from a study of blood T cell repertoires in COVID-19. In the study overall: Samples of COVID-19 (acute and convalescent) were obtained from the United States, Italy and Spain. T cells, B-cell-depleted T cells, or PBMCs provided the cDNA or gDNA that served as material.

CDR1 and CDR2 (germline): SGHTA, FQGNSA. With 5 bases clipped from V and 6 bases from J, the junction kept 14 bases outside the gene matches. The CDR3 runs to 17 residues. Source study methods: The assay estimated nucleated cells by amplifying reference gene primers. Clones were sequenced by immunoSEQ multiplex PCR, and TCRdb holds only the in-frame ones, with some missing. The V and J calls and clone size were taken over from that table, and D and trimming were inferred from the DNA. This table holds over 45,000 clones, roughly 91% found once. The chain has TRBV7-2 and TRBJ2-5; TRBD2 agrees at 11 bases. Sequences were obtained from peripheral blood. This TCR came from a human donor in a cohort sampled during active COVID-19. The CDR3 coding sequence is TGTGCCAGCAGCCATAGCTTCACTAGCGGGGGCGGGAAGACCCAGTACTTC. It translates to CASSHSFTSGGGKTQYF.